The entry below gives a single T cell receptor beta chain sequence along with its context. Its antigen is still unknown. There are no base qualities to consult, and no much larger clone falls within one base. The CDR3 regions of human TCRbeta chains were analyzed by immunosequencing. In the paper's pipeline: TCRs in the repertoires were matched against a reference library of SARS-CoV-2-specific TCRs that had been generated with the MIRA antigen-specificity platform. Breadth was defined as the fraction of unique TCRs that were SARS-CoV-2-associated, and depth was defined as the fraction of total T cells that were SARS-CoV-2-associated. Using the MIRA data, each spike-specific TCR was mapped to the spike region that the TCR reacts to and placed in a CD4 or CD8 class. Log10-transformed breadth and depth values were compared by one-way ANOVA with Sidak's multiple comparisons tests. TCRdb took this table from immuneACCESS and kept in-frame rearrangements with V and J called. Such tables lack part of the clones; where checked against another copy, unresolved V genes explain under half of the gap, and the rest is unexplained. The V and J calls and clone size are taken from that table; D and trimming were inferred from the DNA. The table for this sample lists roughly 150,000 clones; more than 70% of them were counted only once. The ten largest clones add up to approximately 5.7% of the sample.

In light of the paper, this sample's time point label describes: baseline before first vaccination. Vaccinee samples came from UK trials COV001 and COV002, including a single-blind randomized controlled phase 2/3 trial of AZD1222 (ChAdOx1 nCoV-19) in healthy adults. For TCRbeta chain sequencing, PBMC samples were collected from trial participants at day 0 and at day 28 after the second dose. This specimen belongs to a study of T cell responses to AZD1222 COVID-19 vaccine (dated by TCRdb to the early 2020s). About the study as a whole: AZD1222 recipients given second doses at about 4 weeks or at about 12 weeks were pooled, since spike-specific TCR depth and breadth were not found to differ between the two schedules. TCR sequencing covered 230 to 250 trial participants: 207 given two doses of AZD1222 and 26 given two doses of MenACWY control vaccine. Trial participants were enrolled by age into 18-55, 56-69 and 70-plus year subgroups, with roughly 160, 29 and 62 TCR-sequenced participants respectively. What the research found in general, with its limitations: In the small 56-69-year group, the increase in depth fell short of significance, most likely because of low power. CD4 TCRs associated with the vaccine covered the entire spike protein, and the dominant responses were in regions 160-218 and 743-854. After two AZD1222 doses, both the breadth and the depth of spike-specific TCRs were significantly higher than at day 0 and than in MenACWY recipients. Because no day 14 peak-response samples were available, repertoires were characterized only after the peak T cell response. Participants were mostly white British and included more females than males, and it was suggested by the authors that clonal diversity may have been underestimated. Reportedly, almost half of the unique spike-specific TCRs recognized epitopes lying outside the regions that are mutated in the B.1.351 and B.1.1.7 variants. Conclusions about previously exposed vaccinees were limited because only six AZD1222 recipients were SARS-CoV-2 seropositive at baseline.

V is cut by 4 bases and J by 3 bases, and the space between the germline ends is 16 bases. CDR1 and CDR2, looked up from the germline V gene, are SGDLS and YYNGEE. From the cysteine through the phenylalanine, the CDR3 covers 15 amino acids. The CDR3 DNA has 45 bases and is translated from base 1. Recombination linked TRBV9 to TRBJ1-1; the D gene identity is not certain. The origin of this receptor is an adult in good health. This material consisted of peripheral blood, taken on day 0 of AZD1222 vaccination. The DNA sequence is given as TGTGCCAGCAGCCTAAAACCGGATATGGACACTGAAGCTTTCTTT. This is translated as CASSLKPDMDTEAFF.